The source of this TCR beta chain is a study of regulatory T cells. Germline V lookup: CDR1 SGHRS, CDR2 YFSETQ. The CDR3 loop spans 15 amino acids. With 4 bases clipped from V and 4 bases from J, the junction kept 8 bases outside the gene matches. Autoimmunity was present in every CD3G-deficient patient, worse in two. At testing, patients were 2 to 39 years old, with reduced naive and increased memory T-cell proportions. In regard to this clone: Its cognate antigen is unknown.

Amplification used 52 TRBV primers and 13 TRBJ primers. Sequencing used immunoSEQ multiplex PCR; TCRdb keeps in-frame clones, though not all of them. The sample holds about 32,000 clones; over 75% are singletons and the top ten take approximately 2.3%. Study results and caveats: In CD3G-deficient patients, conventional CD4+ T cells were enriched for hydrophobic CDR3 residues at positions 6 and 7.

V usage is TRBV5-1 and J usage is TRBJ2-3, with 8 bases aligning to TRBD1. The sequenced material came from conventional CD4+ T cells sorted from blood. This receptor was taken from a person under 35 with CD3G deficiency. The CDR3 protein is CASSQQGVPADTQYF. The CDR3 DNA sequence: TGCGCCAGCAGCCAACAGGGGGTGCCGGCAGATACGCAGTATTTT.